Below, 8 T cell receptor beta chains from the same sample are listed, as sequenced in a study of blood T cell repertoires in COVID-19. Generated by immunoSEQ multiplex PCR, the TCRdb table keeps only in-frame clones and is missing some. Here the sample spans around 210,000 clones, 88% being singletons. The source material was peripheral blood. Every receptor here comes from a man in his late teens or twenties with active or convalescent COVID-19.

This clone is a singleton in its sample. The chain links TRBV11-3 to TRBJ2-2; 9 nucleotides align to TRBD1. Germline trimming cut 3 bases from V and 7 bases from J; bases unmatched to any gene: 6. CDR3 size: 15 residues. Germline-derived CDR1 and CDR2 are SGHNT and YENEEA. Here the CDR3 reads CASSFEGQGHGELFF. CDR3 in DNA: TGTGCCAGCAGCTTTGAAGGACAGGGGCACGGGGAGCTGTTTTTT.

The V gene is TRBV10-3, the J gene TRBJ1-1; no clear D gene. Germline CDR1 and CDR2: ENHRY and SYGVKD. This CDR3 is 16 amino acids long. Trimming took off 4 bases at V and 0 bases at J, with 15 bases between the two ends. The CDR3 DNA is TGTGCCATCAGTGTTTATGGGGAGGCAATGAACACTGAAGCTTTCTTT. This codes for CAISVYGEAMNTEAFF.

This clone was counted a single time. This rearrangement joins TRBV5-1 to TRBJ2-2; TRBD1 matches 7 bases. Germline loops: CDR1 SGHRS, CDR2 YFSETQ. The CDR3 totals 18 residues. The J segment lost 0 bases and the V segment lost 0 bases, leaving 8 bases of the junction unmatched. CDR3 nucleotide sequence: TGCGCCAGCAGCTTGGCAATACCCGGGACAGCGAACACCGGGGAGCTGTTTTTT. Protein sequence: CASSLAIPGTANTGELFF.

This clone was counted many times. This sequence joins TRBV19 and TRBJ2-7; D ambiguous. Germline lookup yields CDR1 LNHDA and CDR2 SQIVND (reference sequence). There are 15 residues in the CDR3. V was shortened by 3 bases and J by 2 bases, with 14 bases between the two germline ends. The DNA of the CDR3 is TGTGCCAGTAGTATCAAGCCCAGCGTGACCTACGAGCAGTACTTC. Protein sequence: CASSIKPSVTYEQYF.

This sequence joins TRBV11-2 and TRBJ1-4; tentative D call: TRBD1 (5 bases). CDR1 SGHAT and CDR2 FQNNGV come from the germline V gene. This CDR3 has 14 amino acids. Deletions cut 5 bases from V and 4 bases from J, with 11 bases between. The CDR3 DNA reads TGTGCCAGCAGCCCGCTTGGACATAATGAAAAACTGTTTTTT. Translating gives CASSPLGHNEKLFF.

The chain couples TRBV30 to TRBJ2-7; 8 bases agree with TRBD1. J was trimmed by 4 bases and V by 2 bases; bases with no gene match: 4. This CDR3 is 13 amino acids long. The germline gives CDR1 GTSNPN, CDR2 SVGIG (reference sequence). This CDR3 is CAWSRRGLYEQYF. In DNA form, the CDR3 reads TGTGCCTGGAGTCGCAGGGGGCTGTACGAGCAGTACTTC.

V gene TRBV6-6 combines with J gene TRBJ2-1; maybe TRBD1 (6 bases). The CDR3 extends over 13 amino acids. CDR1 MNHNY and CDR2 SVGAGI come from the germline V gene (reference sequence). V was clipped by 6 bases and J by 4 bases, with 10 bases between them. The CDR3 DNA sequence: TGTGCCAGCAGCAGGACAGCATACAATGAGCAGTTCTTC. It specifies CASSRTAYNEQFF.

The J gene is TRBJ2-2, the V gene TRBV24-1, with D possibly matching TRBD1 (6 bases). Trimming shortened V by 3 bases and J by 6 bases, and 10 bases separated the two germline ends. The CDR3 is made up of 14 amino acids. Germline V CDR1 and CDR2: KGHDR, SFDVKD. CDR3 bases: TGTGCCACCAGTGATAGACCAGGGGCCGGGGAGCTGTTTTTT. The encoded protein is CATSDRPGAGELFF.